This TCR beta chain was sequenced in a study of blood T cell repertoires in COVID-19. Study context: PBMCs, B-cell-depleted T cells, or T cells provided the cDNA or gDNA that made up the material.

The length of the CDR3 is 14 residues. V lost 6 bases and J lost 5; bases outside the gene matches: 9. In germline, CDR1 is SNHLY, CDR2 FYNNEI. Original processing methods: Estimated nucleated cell counts came from reference gene primer amplification. Repertoires were generated with immunoSEQ multiplex PCR, while TCRdb's copy carries only in-frame clones and drops some. D and trimming were read from the DNA, whereas the V and J calls and clone size are those reported in that table. The table records around 200,000 clones, over 80% of them present only once. This clone was counted a few times. Sample: peripheral blood. This clonotype originated in a woman aged 40 to 55 with COVID-19, enrolled during active disease. The rearrangement joins TRBV2 to TRBJ1-1, with 7 bases matching TRBD1. Written as DNA, the CDR3 is TGTGCCAGCAGAGAAACGGGACAGTCTACTGAAGCTTTCTTT. Amino acid sequence: CASRETGQSTEAFF.